This T cell receptor beta chain was identified in a study of cytomegalovirus exposure and HLA in healthy donors. Study observations and caveats: One later analysis, an examination of the 100 to 150 validation repertoires, found that first-cohort TCR clusters tended to co-occur in them. Reported performance of the classifier showed diagnosis of cytomegalovirus status with high specificity and sensitivity. It was fewer than 200 TCR beta chains that were listed as cytomegalovirus-associated.

With regard to this clone: Its matching antigen is unknown.

The approximately 120-subject validation cohort, separate from the roughly 700-subject first cohort, included the donors. V lost 4 bases and J lost 6, with 12 bases in between. From germline, CDR1 is SGHNT and CDR2 YYREEE (reference sequence). The CDR3 spans 13 residues. Produced via immunoSEQ multiplex PCR; TCRdb's table is partial and in-frame only. Among 280,000 or so clones listed, roughly 90% were seen once. Sequenced: PBMCs. The clonotype was recovered from a woman aged 18-35 years in good health and CMV-seronegative. V and J are TRBV5-4 and TRBJ2-3; no reliable D call. The CDR3 coding sequence is TGTGCCAGCAGCGCCCAGTTGATGGATACGCAGTATTTT. Translation: CASSAQLMDTQYF.